This T cell receptor (beta chain) was sequenced in a study of blood T cell repertoires in COVID-19. Overall study: Donors in the United States, Italy and Spain gave samples during acute or convalescent COVID-19.

Measured with immunoSEQ multiplex PCR; TCRdb has only the in-frame clones, and not every one. The repertoire consists of 200,000 to 250,000 clones, with roughly 85% occurring once and the leading ten covering about 3.8%. This TCR derives from a woman older than 75 with acute or convalescent COVID-19. The sequencing input was peripheral blood.

The CDR3 protein is CSTGRSTADTEAFF. DNA for the CDR3: TGCAGCACCGGGAGGTCAACGGCCGACACTGAAGCTTTCTTT. The J gene is TRBJ1-1, the V gene TRBV29-1; D unclear. CDR3 length: 14 amino acids. Germline V CDR1 and CDR2: SQVTM, ANQGSEA. V was clipped by 8 bases and J by 3 bases, with 19 bases between them.